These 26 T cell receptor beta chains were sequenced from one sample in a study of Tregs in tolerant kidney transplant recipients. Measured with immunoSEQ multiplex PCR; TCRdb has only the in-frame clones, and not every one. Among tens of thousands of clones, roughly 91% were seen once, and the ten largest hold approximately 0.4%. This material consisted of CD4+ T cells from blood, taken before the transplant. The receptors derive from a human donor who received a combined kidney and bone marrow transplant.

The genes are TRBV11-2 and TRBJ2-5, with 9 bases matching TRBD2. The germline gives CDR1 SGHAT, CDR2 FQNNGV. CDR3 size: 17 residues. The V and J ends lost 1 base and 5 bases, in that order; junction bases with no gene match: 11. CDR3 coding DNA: TGTGCCAGCAGCTTAGTTCAAGCGGGAGGCGGGTGGGAGACCCAGTACTTC. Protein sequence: CASSLVQAGGGWETQYF.

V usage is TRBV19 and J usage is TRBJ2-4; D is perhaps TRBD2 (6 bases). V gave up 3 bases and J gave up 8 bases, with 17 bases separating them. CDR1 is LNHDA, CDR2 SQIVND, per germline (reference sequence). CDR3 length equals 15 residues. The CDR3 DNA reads TGTGCCAGTAGTATTATAGGCCAGGAGGGTGACATTCAGTACTTC. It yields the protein CASSIIGQEGDIQYF.

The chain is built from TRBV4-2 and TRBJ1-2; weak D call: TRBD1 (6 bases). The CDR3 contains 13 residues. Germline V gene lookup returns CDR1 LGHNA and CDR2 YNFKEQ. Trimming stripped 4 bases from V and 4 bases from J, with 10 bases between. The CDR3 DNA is TGTGCCAGCAGCCTCAGGGGTAGCTATGGCTACACCTTC. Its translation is CASSLRGSYGYTF.

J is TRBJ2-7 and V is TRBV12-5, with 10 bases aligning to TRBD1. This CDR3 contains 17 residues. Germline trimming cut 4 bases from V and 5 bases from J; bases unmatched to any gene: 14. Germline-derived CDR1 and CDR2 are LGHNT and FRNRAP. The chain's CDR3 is CASGSIPPGQGKDEQYF. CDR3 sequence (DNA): TGTGCTAGTGGTTCCATACCTCCGGGACAGGGGAAGGACGAGCAGTACTTC.

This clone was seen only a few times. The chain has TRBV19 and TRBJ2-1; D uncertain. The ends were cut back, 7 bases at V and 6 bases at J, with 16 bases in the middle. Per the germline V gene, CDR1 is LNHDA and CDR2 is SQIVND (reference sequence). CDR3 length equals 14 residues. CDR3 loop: CASKMEGDFNEQFF. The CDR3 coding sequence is TGTGCCAGTAAAATGGAAGGAGATTTCAATGAGCAGTTCTTC. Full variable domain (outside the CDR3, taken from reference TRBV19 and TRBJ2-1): DGGITQSPKYLFRKEGQNVTLSCEQNLNHDAMYWYRQDPGQGLRLIYYSQIVNDFQKGDIAEGYSVSREKKESFPLTVTSAQKNPTAFYLCASKMEGDFNEQFFGPGTRLTVL.

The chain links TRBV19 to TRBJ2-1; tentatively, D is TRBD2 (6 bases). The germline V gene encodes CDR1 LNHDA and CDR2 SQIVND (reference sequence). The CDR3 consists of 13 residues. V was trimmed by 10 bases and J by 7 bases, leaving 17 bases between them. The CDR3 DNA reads TGTGCCACCAGACCGGGACTGTGGAATGAGCAGTTCTTC. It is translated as CATRPGLWNEQFF. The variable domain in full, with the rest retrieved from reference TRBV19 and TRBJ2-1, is DGGITQSPKYLFRKEGQNVTLSCEQNLNHDAMYWYRQDPGQGLRLIYYSQIVNDFQKGDIAEGYSVSREKKESFPLTVTSAQKNPTAFYLCATRPGLWNEQFFGPGTRLTVL.

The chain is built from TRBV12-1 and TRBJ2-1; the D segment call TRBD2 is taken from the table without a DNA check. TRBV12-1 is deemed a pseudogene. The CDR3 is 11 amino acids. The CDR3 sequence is CASSRICEQFF. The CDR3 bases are TGTGCCAGCAGCCGTATTTGTGAGCAGTTCTTC.

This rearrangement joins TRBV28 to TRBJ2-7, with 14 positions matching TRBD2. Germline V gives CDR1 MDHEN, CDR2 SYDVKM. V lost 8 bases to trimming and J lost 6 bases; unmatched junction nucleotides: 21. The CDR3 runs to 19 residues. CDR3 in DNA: TGTGCCAGCCTAACCAAAAACAGAACGACTAGCGGGAGGGCCTTCGAGCAGTACTTC. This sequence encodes CASLTKNRTTSGRAFEQYF. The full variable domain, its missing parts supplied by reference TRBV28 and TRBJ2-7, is DVKVTQSSRYLVKRTGEKVFLECVQDMDHENMFWYRQDPGLGLRLIYFSYDVKMKEKGDIPEGYSVSREKKERFSLILESASTNQTSMYLCASLTKNRTTSGRAFEQYFGPGTRLTVT.

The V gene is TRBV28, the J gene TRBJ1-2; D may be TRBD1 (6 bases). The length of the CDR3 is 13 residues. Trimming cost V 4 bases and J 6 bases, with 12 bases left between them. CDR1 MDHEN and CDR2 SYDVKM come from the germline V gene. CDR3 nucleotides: TGTGCCAGCAGTTCCAGGGGTTGGAATGGCTACACCTTC. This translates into CASSSRGWNGYTF.

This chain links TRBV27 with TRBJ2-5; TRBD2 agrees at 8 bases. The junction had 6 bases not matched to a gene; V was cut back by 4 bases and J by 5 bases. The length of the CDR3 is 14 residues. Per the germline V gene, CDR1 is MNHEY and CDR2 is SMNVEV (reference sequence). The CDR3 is CASSSPGGGETQYF. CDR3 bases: TGTGCCAGCAGTTCGCCGGGAGGGGGGGAGACCCAGTACTTC.

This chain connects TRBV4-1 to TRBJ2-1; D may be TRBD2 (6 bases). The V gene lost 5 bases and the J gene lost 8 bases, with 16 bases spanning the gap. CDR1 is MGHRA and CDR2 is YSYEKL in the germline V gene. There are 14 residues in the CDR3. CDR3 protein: CASSISGTLDEQFF. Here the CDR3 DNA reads TGCGCCAGCAGCATATCCGGGACTTTGGATGAGCAGTTCTTC.

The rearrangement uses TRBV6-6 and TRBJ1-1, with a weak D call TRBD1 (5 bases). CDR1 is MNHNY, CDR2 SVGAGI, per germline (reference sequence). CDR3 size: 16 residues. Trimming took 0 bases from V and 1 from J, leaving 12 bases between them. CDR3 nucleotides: TGTGCCAGCAGTTACTCGAGGGGAGGGCGGAACACTGAAGCTTTCTTT. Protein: CASSYSRGGRNTEAFF.

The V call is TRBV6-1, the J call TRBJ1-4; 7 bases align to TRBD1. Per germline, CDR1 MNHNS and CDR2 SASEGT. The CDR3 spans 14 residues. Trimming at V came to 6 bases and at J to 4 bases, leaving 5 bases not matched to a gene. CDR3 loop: CASRPGQNNEKLFF. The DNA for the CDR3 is TGTGCCAGCAGACCGGGACAGAATAATGAAAAACTGTTTTTT.

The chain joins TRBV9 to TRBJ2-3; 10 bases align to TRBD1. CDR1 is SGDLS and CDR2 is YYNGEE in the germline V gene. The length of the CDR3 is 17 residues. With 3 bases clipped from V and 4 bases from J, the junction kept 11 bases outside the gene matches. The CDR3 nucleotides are TGTGCCAGCAGCGAGACGGGTCGGGACAGGGGTGCAGATACGCAGTATTTT. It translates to CASSETGRDRGADTQYF.

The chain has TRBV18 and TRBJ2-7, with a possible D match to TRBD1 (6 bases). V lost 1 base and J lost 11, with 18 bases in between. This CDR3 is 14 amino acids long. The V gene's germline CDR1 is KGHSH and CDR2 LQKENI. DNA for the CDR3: TGTGCCAGCTCACCACAACAGGGAAAAGGACTGGAGTACTTC. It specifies CASSPQQGKGLEYF.

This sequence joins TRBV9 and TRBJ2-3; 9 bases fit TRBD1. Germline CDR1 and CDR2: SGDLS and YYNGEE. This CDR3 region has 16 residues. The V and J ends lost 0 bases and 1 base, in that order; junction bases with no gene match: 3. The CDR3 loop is CASSVDGTGRTDTQYF. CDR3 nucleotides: TGTGCCAGCAGCGTAGATGGGACAGGGCGCACAGATACGCAGTATTTT.

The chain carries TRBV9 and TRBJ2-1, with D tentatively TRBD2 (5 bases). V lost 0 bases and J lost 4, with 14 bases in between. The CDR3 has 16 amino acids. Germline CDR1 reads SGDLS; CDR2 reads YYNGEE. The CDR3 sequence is CASSVGADLVYNEQFF. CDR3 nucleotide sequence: TGTGCCAGCAGCGTAGGGGCGGACTTGGTATACAATGAGCAGTTCTTC.

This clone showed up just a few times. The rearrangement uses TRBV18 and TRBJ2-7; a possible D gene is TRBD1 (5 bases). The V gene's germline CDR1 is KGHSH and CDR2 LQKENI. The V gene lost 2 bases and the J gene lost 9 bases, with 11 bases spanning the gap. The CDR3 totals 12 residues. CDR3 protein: CASSPEATGQYF. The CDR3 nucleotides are TGTGCCAGCTCACCAGAGGCTACAGGGCAGTACTTC. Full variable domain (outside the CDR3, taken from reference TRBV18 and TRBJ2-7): NAGVMQNPRHLVRRRGQEARLRCSPMKGHSHVYWYRQLPEEGLKFMVYLQKENIIDESGMPKERFSAEFPKEGPSILRIQQVVRGDSAAYFCASSPEATGQYFGPGTRLTVT.

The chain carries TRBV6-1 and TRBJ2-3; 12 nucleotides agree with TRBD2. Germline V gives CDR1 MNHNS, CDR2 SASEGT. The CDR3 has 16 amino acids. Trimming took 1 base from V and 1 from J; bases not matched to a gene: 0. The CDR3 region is CASSEGLAGGTDTQYF. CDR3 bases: TGTGCCAGCAGTGAAGGACTAGCGGGAGGCACAGATACGCAGTATTTT.

The CDR3 reads CASSMLGLAEYEQYF. The DNA for the CDR3 is TGTGCCAGCAGCATGCTGGGACTAGCGGAGTACGAGCAGTACTTC. The chain carries TRBV5-4 and TRBJ2-7, with 11 positions matching TRBD2. V gave up 4 bases and J gave up 4 bases; unmatched junction bases: 7. Per the germline V gene, CDR1 is SGHNT and CDR2 is YYREEE (reference sequence). The CDR3 loop spans 15 amino acids.

In DNA form, the CDR3 reads TGTGCCAGCAGTTCCCCGTCAGGCACTGAAGCTTTCTTT. It codes for CASSSPSGTEAFF. The chain links TRBV28 to TRBJ1-1; D unresolved. Per the germline V gene, CDR1 is MDHEN and CDR2 is SYDVKM. This CDR3 is 13 amino acids long. The V gene lost 4 bases and the J gene lost 4 bases, with 10 bases spanning the gap.

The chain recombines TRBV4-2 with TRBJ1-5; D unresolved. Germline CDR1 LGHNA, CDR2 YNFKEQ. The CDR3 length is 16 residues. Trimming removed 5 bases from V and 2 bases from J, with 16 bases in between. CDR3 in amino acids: CASSLSDEGGNQPQHF. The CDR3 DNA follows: TGTGCCAGCAGCTTGTCAGACGAGGGTGGCAATCAGCCCCAGCATTTT.

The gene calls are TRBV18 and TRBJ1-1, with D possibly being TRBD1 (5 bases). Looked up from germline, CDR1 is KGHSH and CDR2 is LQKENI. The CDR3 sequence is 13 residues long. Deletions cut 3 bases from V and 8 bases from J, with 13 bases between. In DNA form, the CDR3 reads TGTGCCAGCTCACCCGGGCGGGGCAGAGAAGCTTTCTTT. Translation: CASSPGRGREAFF.

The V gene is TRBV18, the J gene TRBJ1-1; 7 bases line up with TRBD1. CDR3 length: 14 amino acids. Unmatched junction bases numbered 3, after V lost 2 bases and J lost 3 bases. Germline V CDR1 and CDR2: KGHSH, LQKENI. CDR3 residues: CASSPFQGDTEAFF. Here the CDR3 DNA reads TGTGCCAGCTCACCATTCCAGGGGGACACTGAAGCTTTCTTT.

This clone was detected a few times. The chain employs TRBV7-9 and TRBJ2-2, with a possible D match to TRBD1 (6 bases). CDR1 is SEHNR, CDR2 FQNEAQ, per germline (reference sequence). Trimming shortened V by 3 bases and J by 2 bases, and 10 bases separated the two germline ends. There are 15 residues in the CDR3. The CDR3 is CASSFGTTNTGELFF. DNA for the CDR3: TGTGCCAGCAGCTTTGGGACAACCAACACCGGGGAGCTGTTTTTT.

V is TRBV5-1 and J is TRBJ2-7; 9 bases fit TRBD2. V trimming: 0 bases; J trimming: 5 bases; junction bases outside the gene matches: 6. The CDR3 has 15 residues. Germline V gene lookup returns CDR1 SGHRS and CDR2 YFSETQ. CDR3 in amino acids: CASSLDLAGNNEQYF. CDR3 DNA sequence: TGCGCCAGCAGCTTGGACCTAGCGGGAAACAACGAGCAGTACTTC. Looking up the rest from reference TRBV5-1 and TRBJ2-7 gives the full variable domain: KAGVTQTPRYLIKTRGQQVTLSCSPISGHRSVSWYQQTPGQGLQFLFEYFSETQRNKGNFPGRFSGRQFSNSRSEMNVSTLELGDSALYLCASSLDLAGNNEQYFGPGTRLTVT.